This TCR beta chain was found in a study of somatic mutations in cytotoxic T cells in rheumatoid arthritis. Overall study: No treatment had yet been given when patient blood (around 27 ml EDTA) was drawn, right after diagnosis.

This table comes from immunoSEQ multiplex PCR, and its TCRdb copy is limited to in-frame clones, with some not included. The sample carries about 2,200 clones, more than 60% recorded once. With respect to this clone: Its target is not known.

Study-wide results and limits: CD8+ clonality rose with age in rheumatoid arthritis patients, not healthy controls.

The TCR was taken from a man between 70 and 80 years old with rheumatoid arthritis. The source material was CD8+ T cells sorted from blood.

Here the CDR3 reads CASTPTSGSYEQYF. The DNA for the CDR3 is TGTGCCAGCACCCCAACTAGCGGGAGCTACGAGCAGTACTTC. V is TRBV7-9 and J is TRBJ2-7; 11 nucleotides line up with TRBD2. V lost 7 bases to trimming and J lost 3 bases; unmatched junction nucleotides: 5. This CDR3 has 14 residues. Germline lookup yields CDR1 SEHNR and CDR2 FQNEAQ (reference sequence).